This T cell receptor (beta chain) was documented in a study of blood T cell repertoires in COVID-19. The CDR3 has 12 amino acids. With 7 bases clipped from V and 8 bases from J, the junction kept 5 bases outside the gene matches. Germline CDR1 and CDR2: MDHEN and SYDVKM. Original handling: Estimates of nucleated cell counts were drawn from the amplification of reference gene primers. TCRdb's copy holds only in-frame clones and misses some; the assay was immunoSEQ multiplex PCR. The DNA gave D and trimming, while V, J and clone size come from that table. The sample comprises about 140,000 clones, roughly 86% of which are singletons, and approximately 8.2% rests with the top ten.

Sequences were obtained from peripheral blood. The chain employs TRBV28 and TRBJ2-3; 8 nucleotides line up with TRBD1. The source of this sequence is a woman aged 60-75 years with acute or convalescent COVID-19. The CDR3 here is CASTPGQATQYF. The CDR3 DNA reads TGTGCCAGCACGCCGGGACAGGCTACGCAGTATTTT.